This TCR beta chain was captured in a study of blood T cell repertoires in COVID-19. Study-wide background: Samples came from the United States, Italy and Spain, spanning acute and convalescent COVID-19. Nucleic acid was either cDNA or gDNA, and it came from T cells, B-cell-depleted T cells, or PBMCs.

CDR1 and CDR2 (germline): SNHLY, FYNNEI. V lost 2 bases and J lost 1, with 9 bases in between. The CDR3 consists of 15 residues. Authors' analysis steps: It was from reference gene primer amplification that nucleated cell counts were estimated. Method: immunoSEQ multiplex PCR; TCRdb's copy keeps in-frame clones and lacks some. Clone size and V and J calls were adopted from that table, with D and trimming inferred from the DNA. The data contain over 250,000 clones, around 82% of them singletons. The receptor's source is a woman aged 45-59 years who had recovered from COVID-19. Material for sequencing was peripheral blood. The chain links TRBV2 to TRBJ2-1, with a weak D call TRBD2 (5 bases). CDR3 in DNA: TGTGCCAGCAGTGAATGGTGGGAGTCCTACAATGAGCAGTTCTTC. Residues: CASSEWWESYNEQFF.